The clone carrying this TCR beta chain was recorded a few times. This specimen comes from a study of CD4 and CD8 cells across lung adenocarcinoma regions. Samples came from patients with localized non-small cell lung adenocarcinoma. MiXCR, applied by TCRdb to the PCR reads, yields one record per CDR3 protein. The data hold some 11,000 distinct CDR3 sequences, with approximately 63% observed a single time. The sequencing sample was made of CD8+ T cells from the margin of a lung tumor. The TCR comes from a male donor with lung adenocarcinoma. The CD4 and CD8 labels of this study may be unreliable.

The CDR3: CASKDSSYEQYF. In DNA, the CDR3 is TGTGCCAGCAAGGACAGCTCCTACGAGCAGTACTTC. The chain couples TRBV6-1 to TRBJ2-7; tentatively, D is TRBD1 (6 bases). V was shortened by 7 bases and J by 0 bases, with 7 bases between the two germline ends. Germline CDR1 is MNHNS and CDR2 is SASEGT. CDR3 length equals 12 residues.